This is a list of T cell receptor beta chains from one sample in a study of blood T cell repertoires in COVID-19. Sequencing used immunoSEQ multiplex PCR; TCRdb keeps in-frame clones, though not all of them. The data show more than 300,000 clones, 80% to 95% seen once. Sequencing input: PBMCs or T cells enriched from blood (not recorded which). Every receptor here comes from a woman aged 40 to 50 who had been exposed to COVID-19. Each CDR3 is given without its conserved first and last residue.

TRBV10-1	TRBJ2-5	ASSDSGGEKTQY
TRBV30	TRBJ1-1	AWSRQGNTEAF
TRBV30	TRBJ2-2	AWNTLNTGELF
TRBV11-3	TRBJ2-7	ASSPTGTGIYEQY
TRBV30	TRBJ2-7	AWRAPGSGAYEQY
TRBV6-5	TRBJ2-1	ASSYSSPYNEQF
TRBV6-5	TRBJ1-4	ASRTTTNEKLF
TRBV24-1	TRBJ1-2	ATSDFSQVDYGYT
TRBV7-9	TRBJ2-7	ASSHHFGQGSYEQY
TRBV18	TRBJ1-3	ASSPIASSGNTIY
TRBV2	TRBJ2-2	ASSERGTSGSGELF
TRBV19	TRBJ2-5	ASSYGGETQY
TRBV13	TRBJ2-7	ASSTGQGARGYEQY
TRBV2	TRBJ2-5	ASSEGPQIQETQY
TRBV12-5	TRBJ1-4	ASGLFPGDSRSYVDEKLF
TRBV4-3	TRBJ2-1	ASSQGGGRTNEQF
TRBV6-2/TRBV6-3	TRBJ2-1	ASSPLAGGPYNEQF
TRBV9	TRBJ1-1	ASSLMGSGQGSTEAF
TRBV29-1	TRBJ1-3	SVAVVRDRGQGNTIY
TRBV6-5	TRBJ1-1	ASRQGTEAF
TRBV2	TRBJ1-5	ASSDLDSSNQPQH
TRBV30	TRBJ1-2	AGRQGNYGYT
TRBV6-1	TRBJ2-5	ASSEMAGTDQETQY
TRBV12-1	TRBJ2-5	ASSFAPGAGQETQY
TRBV19	TRBJ1-4	ASAAGVYEKLF